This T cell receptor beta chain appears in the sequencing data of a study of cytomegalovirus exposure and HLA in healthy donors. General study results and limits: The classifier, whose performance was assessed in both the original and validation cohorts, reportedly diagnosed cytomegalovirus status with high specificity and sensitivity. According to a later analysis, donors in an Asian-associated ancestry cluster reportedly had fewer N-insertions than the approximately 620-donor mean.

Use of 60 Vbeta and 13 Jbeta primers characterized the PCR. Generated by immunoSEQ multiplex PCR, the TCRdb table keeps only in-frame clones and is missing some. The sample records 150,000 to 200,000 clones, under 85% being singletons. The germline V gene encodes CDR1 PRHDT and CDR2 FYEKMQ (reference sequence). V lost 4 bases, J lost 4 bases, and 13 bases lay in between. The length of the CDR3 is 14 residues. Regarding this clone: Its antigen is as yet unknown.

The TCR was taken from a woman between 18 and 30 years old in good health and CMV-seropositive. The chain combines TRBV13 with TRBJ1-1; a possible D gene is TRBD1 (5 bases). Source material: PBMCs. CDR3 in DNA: TGTGCCAGCAGCTCCGACAGCCTTGTCACTGAAGCTTTCTTT. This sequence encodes CASSSDSLVTEAFF.